This T cell receptor beta chain was identified in a study of blood T cell repertoires in COVID-19. Across the whole study: Samples of COVID-19 (acute and convalescent) were obtained from the United States, Italy and Spain. PBMCs, B-cell-depleted T cells, or T cells were the source of the cDNA or gDNA that made up the material.

Under the authors' procedure: Estimation of nucleated cell counts was performed using reference gene primer amplification. Repertoires were generated with immunoSEQ multiplex PCR, while TCRdb's copy carries only in-frame clones and drops some. V and J calls plus clone size are reproduced from that table; the DNA served to infer D and trimming. The sample has approximately 65,000 clones; 80% to 90% are singletons. Germline loops: CDR1 SGHDN, CDR2 FVKESK. The germline V and J ends were trimmed by 1 base and 5 bases, with 5 bases remaining between them. The CDR3 is 13 residues long. Material: peripheral blood. The sequence was collected from a woman aged 50 to 65 with active COVID-19. The chain employs TRBV14 and TRBJ2-2; D call uncertain. The CDR3 sequence is CASSQAVTGELFF. CDR3 in DNA: TGTGCCAGCAGCCAAGCAGTGACCGGGGAGCTGTTTTTT.